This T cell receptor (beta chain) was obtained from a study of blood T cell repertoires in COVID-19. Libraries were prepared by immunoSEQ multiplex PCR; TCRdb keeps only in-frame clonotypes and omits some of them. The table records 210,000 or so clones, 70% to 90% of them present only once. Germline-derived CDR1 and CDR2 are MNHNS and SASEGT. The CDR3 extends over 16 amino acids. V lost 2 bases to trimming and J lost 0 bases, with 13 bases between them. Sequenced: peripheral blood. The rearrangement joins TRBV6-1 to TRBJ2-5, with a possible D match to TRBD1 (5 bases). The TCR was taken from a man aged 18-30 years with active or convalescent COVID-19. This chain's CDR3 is CASSEFLQVHQETQYF. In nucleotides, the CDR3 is TGTGCCAGCAGTGAATTTTTACAGGTTCACCAAGAGACCCAGTACTTC.